This TCR beta chain appears in the sequencing data of a study of T cells in tuberculosis. Study context: The T cells targeted glucose monomycolate, a mycobacterial lipid, via CD1B.

Germline-derived CDR1 and CDR2 are LGHNA and YNFKEQ. The V and J ends lost 4 bases and 5 bases, in that order; junction bases with no gene match: 5. This CDR3 is 14 amino acids long. Generated by immunoSEQ multiplex PCR, the TCRdb table keeps only in-frame clones and is missing some. Among approximately 31,000 clones, roughly 96% were seen once, and the ten largest hold around 2%. Each donor contributed 85,000 to 100,000 T cells on average, unsorted. Points from the study as a whole: Shorter CDR3-alpha in active tuberculosis partly drove smaller distances.

This clone was seen just once. Its antigen is as yet unknown. The receptor's source is a donor aged 10-30 years with latent tuberculosis or without tuberculosis infection. This chain connects TRBV4-2 to TRBJ2-1; 7 nucleotides agree with TRBD2. Material: PBMCs. CDR3 protein: CASSLVGGDNEQFF. The CDR3 DNA follows: TGTGCCAGCAGCCTCGTGGGAGGGGACAATGAGCAGTTCTTC.